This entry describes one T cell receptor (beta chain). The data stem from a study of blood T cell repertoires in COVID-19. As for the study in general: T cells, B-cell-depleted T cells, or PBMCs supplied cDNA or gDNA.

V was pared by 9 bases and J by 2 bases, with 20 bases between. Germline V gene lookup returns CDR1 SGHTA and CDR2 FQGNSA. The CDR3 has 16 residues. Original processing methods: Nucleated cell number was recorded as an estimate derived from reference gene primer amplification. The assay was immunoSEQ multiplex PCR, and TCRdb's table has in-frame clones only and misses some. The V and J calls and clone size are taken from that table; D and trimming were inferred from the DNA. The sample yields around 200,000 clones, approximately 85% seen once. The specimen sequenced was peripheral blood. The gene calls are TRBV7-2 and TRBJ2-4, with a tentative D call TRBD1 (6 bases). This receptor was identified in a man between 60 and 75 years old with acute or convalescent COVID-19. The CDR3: CARGITGSLTKNIQYF. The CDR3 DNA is TGTGCCAGGGGGATTACAGGGAGTTTAACCAAAAACATTCAGTACTTC.